A single sample gave rise to the 18 T cell receptor beta chains below, sequenced in a study of blood T cell repertoires in COVID-19 (dated by TCRdb to 2020 to 2021). The library was produced with the immunoSEQ multiplex PCR assay. In TCRdb, the immuneACCESS table is reduced to in-frame sequences with V and J assigned. These tables do not hold every clone; where another copy was compared, an unresolved V gene accounts for under half, and the others remain unexplained. The sample table records around 180,000 clones; more than 75% of these occur just once. Around a sixth of the sample is held by the ten biggest clonotypes. Sequencing used peripheral blood. These receptors were taken from a person aged 70 to 85 with COVID-19, enrolled during active disease.

The chain links TRBV5-1 to TRBJ2-3; 8 positions agree with TRBD2. CDR3 length equals 15 residues. Trimming at V came to 4 bases and at J to 1 base, leaving 5 bases not matched to a gene. Germline V CDR1 and CDR2: SGHRS, YFSETQ. CDR3 in amino acids: CASSITSGGTDTQYF. CDR3 in DNA: TGCGCCAGCAGCATCACTAGCGGAGGCACAGATACGCAGTATTTT.

The CDR3 DNA follows: TGTGCCATCAGTGTATCGGGTGACACCATATATTTT. Amino acids: CAISVSGDTIYF. The chain carries TRBV10-3 and TRBJ1-3; D call uncertain. The germline V gene has CDR1 ENHRY and CDR2 SYGVKD. Trimming cost V 4 bases and J 8 bases, with 9 bases left between them. This CDR3 contains 12 residues.

This clone was observed a handful of times. The genes are TRBV6-2 or TRBV6-3 and TRBJ1-1, with 7 bases matching TRBD1. The CDR3 has 16 residues. CDR1 and CDR2 from the germline V gene are MNHEY and SVGEGT. V was clipped by 7 bases and J by 4 bases; unmatched bases: 15. CDR3 amino acids: CASTPKRFPGGTEAFF. CDR3 sequence (DNA): TGTGCCAGCACCCCTAAGAGGTTCCCAGGGGGCACTGAAGCTTTCTTT.

The rearrangement links TRBV19 to TRBJ2-5; a possible D gene is TRBD2 (5 bases). From germline, CDR1 is LNHDA and CDR2 SQIVND (reference sequence). With 6 bases removed from V and 8 bases from J, the gap between germline ends came to 13 bases. This CDR3 region has 12 residues. In DNA, the CDR3 is TGTGCCAGTAGCTCGGGGTGGGAAACCCAGTACTTC. Translated: CASSSGWETQYF.

CDR3 DNA: TGCGCCAGCAGCCAAGAGCAGGGAGAGACCCAGTACTTC. It is translated as CASSQEQGETQYF. This chain connects TRBV4-1 to TRBJ2-5; weak D call: TRBD1 (5 bases). Germline V gene lookup returns CDR1 MGHRA and CDR2 YSYEKL. V was clipped by 0 bases and J by 4 bases, with 6 bases between them. This CDR3 spans 13 amino acids.

The chain joins TRBV9 to TRBJ2-2; a possible D gene is TRBD2 (5 bases). The V gene's germline CDR1 is SGDLS and CDR2 YYNGEE. This CDR3 comprises 15 residues. Trimming pared 2 bases from V and 0 bases from J, leaving 8 bases between. Here the CDR3 DNA reads TGTGCCAGCAGCGTGAGAGCGGCGAACACCGGGGAGCTGTTTTTT. This gives the protein CASSVRAANTGELFF.

This rearrangement joins TRBV20-1 to TRBJ2-5, with TRBD2 matching over 9 bases. The CDR3 totals 16 residues. Germline V gene lookup returns CDR1 DFQATT and CDR2 SNEGSKA (reference sequence). Unmatched junction bases numbered 14, after V lost 3 bases and J lost 6 bases. CDR3 sequence reads: CSASKGGGGPLKTQYF. The CDR3 DNA sequence: TGCAGTGCTAGTAAGGGCGGGGGGGGCCCGTTGAAGACCCAGTACTTC.

DNA of the CDR3: TGCGCCAGCAGCTTGGTTCAGGACTACAATGAGCAGTTCTTC. Its translation is CASSLVQDYNEQFF. This chain uses TRBV5-1 with TRBJ2-1; D is ambiguous. Germline V lookup: CDR1 SGHRS, CDR2 YFSETQ. V gave up 0 bases and J gave up 3 bases, with 7 bases separating them. This CDR3 comprises 14 residues.

This clone was recorded once. The chain has TRBV7-8 and TRBJ1-3; 9 bases align to TRBD1. Germline V lookup: CDR1 SGHVS, CDR2 FQNEAQ. The CDR3 is 17 residues long. V dropped 5 bases and J dropped 0; count of bases not matched to a gene: 8. The CDR3 region is CASSLLPGQGSGNTIYF. CDR3 nucleotide sequence: TGTGCCAGCAGCCTCCTCCCGGGACAGGGCTCTGGAAACACCATATATTTT.

The chain uses TRBV5-5 and TRBJ1-1, with 7 bases aligning to TRBD1. V was pared by 3 bases and J by 0 bases, with 5 bases of the junction left unmatched. CDR1 and CDR2 (germline): SGHKS, YYEKEE (reference sequence). The CDR3 totals 15 residues. The CDR3 region has the DNA TGTGCCAGCAGCTCCCGGGACAGCCTGAACACTGAAGCTTTCTTT. This sequence encodes CASSSRDSLNTEAFF. Combining the CDR3 with reference TRBV5-5 and TRBJ1-1 gives the whole variable domain DAGVTQSPTHLIKTRGQQVTLRCSPISGHKSVSWYQQVLGQGPQFIFQYYEKEERGRGNFPDRFSARQFPNYSSELNVNALLLGDSALYLCASSSRDSLNTEAFFGQGTRLTVV.

The rearrangement uses TRBV28 and TRBJ2-3; no definite D call. The ends were cut back, 2 bases at V and 4 bases at J, with 16 bases in the middle. CDR3 length equals 16 residues. CDR1 is MDHEN, CDR2 SYDVKM, per germline. CDR3 sequence reads: CASSLMIRFPADTQYF. In DNA form, the CDR3 reads TGTGCCAGCAGTTTAATGATCAGGTTCCCCGCAGATACGCAGTATTTT. Variable domain in full (rest from reference TRBV28 and TRBJ2-3): DVKVTQSSRYLVKRTGEKVFLECVQDMDHENMFWYRQDPGLGLRLIYFSYDVKMKEKGDIPEGYSVSREKKERFSLILESASTNQTSMYLCASSLMIRFPADTQYFGPGTRLTVL.

This chain uses TRBV6-9 with TRBJ1-1; 8 bases are a match to TRBD1. With V trimmed by 3 bases and J by 1 base, 4 bases remained unmatched. CDR3 size: 15 residues. Germline-derived CDR1 and CDR2 are MNHGY and SVAAGI. The CDR3 coding sequence is TGTGCCAGCAGTTACCAGGGGGCGAGGAACACTGAAGCTTTCTTT. Its translation is CASSYQGARNTEAFF.

Many counts were recorded for this clone. The rearrangement links TRBV9 to TRBJ1-5; 7 nucleotides match TRBD1. J was trimmed by 5 bases and V by 7 bases; bases with no gene match: 3. The CDR3 runs to 12 residues. Germline V gene data show CDR1 as SGDLS and CDR2 as YYNGEE. The CDR3 sequence is CASRQGYQPQHF. The DNA for the CDR3 is TGTGCCAGCCGACAGGGATATCAGCCCCAGCATTTT.

This clone was observed once. J is TRBJ2-7 and V is TRBV9; TRBD1 is a possible D gene (5 bases). Trimming pared 2 bases from V and 0 bases from J, leaving 12 bases between. Germline-derived CDR1 and CDR2 are SGDLS and YYNGEE. The CDR3 runs 15 residues. The CDR3 coding sequence is TGTGCCAGCAGCGTTTCGGGTGACAGCTCCTACGAGCAGTACTTC. It encodes CASSVSGDSSYEQYF.

J is TRBJ2-2 and V is TRBV9; perhaps TRBD2 as D (5 bases). Trimming removed 6 bases from V and 2 bases from J, with 14 bases in between. The CDR3 length is 15 residues. Looked up from germline, CDR1 is SGDLS and CDR2 is YYNGEE. CDR3 region: CASTKRNANTGELFF. The DNA of the CDR3 is TGTGCCAGCACGAAGCGGAACGCCAACACCGGGGAGCTGTTTTTT. The full variable domain, completed using reference TRBV9 and TRBJ2-2, is DSGVTQTPKHLITATGQRVTLRCSPRSGDLSVYWYQQSLDQGLQFLIQYYNGEERAKGNILERFSAQQFPDLHSELNLSSLELGDSALYFCASTKRNANTGELFFGEGSRLTVL.

This clone appeared a few times. The V gene is TRBV3-1 (or the pseudogene TRBV3-2), the J gene TRBJ1-1, with D possibly matching TRBD1 (6 bases). The CDR3 covers 14 residues. V shed 4 bases and J shed 4 bases, with 13 bases lying between them. CDR1 and CDR2 (germline): LGHDT, YNNKEL (reference sequence). DNA of the CDR3: TGTGCCAGCAGCCGAAGGGCGGGGGCCACTGAAGCTTTCTTT. This gives the protein CASSRRAGATEAFF.

The rearrangement uses TRBV7-3 and TRBJ2-1; 9 bases are a match to TRBD1. Germline lookup yields CDR1 SGHTA and CDR2 FQGTGA. The CDR3 extends over 15 amino acids. The V gene end was trimmed by 1 base and the J gene end by 5 bases; junction bases not matched to a gene: 3. The CDR3 DNA reads as TGTGCCAGCAGCTTAATACAGGGGGCGCACAATGAGCAGTTCTTC. Translating it yields CASSLIQGAHNEQFF.

The chain uses TRBV4-3 and TRBJ2-1; 9 nucleotides align to TRBD2. Germline lookup yields CDR1 LGHNA and CDR2 YSLEER. V shed 1 base and J 10 bases; nucleotides not matched to a gene: 8. The CDR3 is made up of 15 amino acids. This chain's CDR3 is CASSQVLAGTSEQFF. CDR3 nucleotides: TGCGCCAGCAGCCAAGTCCTAGCGGGGACGTCAGAGCAGTTCTTC.